These 32 T cell receptor beta chains were sequenced from one sample in a study of blood T cell repertoires in COVID-19. TCRdb keeps only in-frame clones here, not all; method: immunoSEQ multiplex PCR. The sample has about 260,000 clones; around 87% are singletons. The sample consisted of peripheral blood. The receptors come from a woman aged 40 to 50 who had recovered from COVID-19.

Concerning this clone itself: Other DNA sequences from this sample encode an identical CDR3 as well. The J gene is TRBJ1-2, the V gene TRBV11-2; the D is unclear. Trimming shortened V by 1 base and J by 4 bases, and 7 bases separated the two germline ends. CDR1 and CDR2 (germline): SGHAT, FQNNGV. The CDR3 extends over 13 amino acids. DNA for the CDR3: TGTGCCAGCAGCTTAGCGCGGGGCTATGGCTACACCTTC. Amino acids: CASSLARGYGYTF.

V usage is TRBV12-3 or TRBV12-4 and J usage is TRBJ1-1; no reliable D call. CDR3 length: 13 residues. Trimming stripped 5 bases from V and 0 bases from J, with 7 bases between. CDR3 coding DNA: TGTGCCAGCAGTCAGAAGATGAACACTGAAGCTTTCTTT. Translated: CASSQKMNTEAFF.

This chain connects TRBV29-1 to TRBJ1-2; D not resolved. CDR3 length: 14 residues. Trimming cost V 0 bases and J 0 bases, with 8 bases left between them. The germline gives CDR1 SQVTM, CDR2 ANQGSEA. This CDR3 reads CSVEDEAANYGYTF. The CDR3 region has the DNA TGCAGCGTTGAAGACGAGGCAGCTAACTATGGCTACACCTTC.

The chain carries TRBV6-5 and TRBJ2-3, with TRBD1 matching over 7 bases. V was clipped by 6 bases and J by 4 bases; unmatched bases: 4. Germline CDR1 MNHEY, CDR2 SVGAGI. The CDR3 has 13 residues. The CDR3 region is CASRKTGSDTQYF. DNA of the CDR3: TGTGCCAGCAGGAAGACAGGGTCAGATACGCAGTATTTT.

The chain employs TRBV6-5 and TRBJ1-2; the D gene is possibly TRBD1 (6 bases). The CDR3 length is 16 residues. Germline loops: CDR1 MNHEY, CDR2 SVGAGI. The ends were cut back, 2 bases at V and 8 bases at J, with 21 bases in the middle. CDR3 DNA sequence: TGTGCCAGCAGTTACGCACAAGCCAGGGGAACGGAGGGCTACACCTTC. This gives the protein CASSYAQARGTEGYTF.

This sequence joins TRBV19 and TRBJ1-5; no clear D gene. The germline V and J ends were trimmed by 8 bases and 0 bases, with 8 bases remaining between them. CDR1 is LNHDA and CDR2 is SQIVND in the germline V gene (reference sequence). The CDR3 totals 13 residues. CDR3 in amino acids: CASSRNSNQPQHF. The CDR3 nucleotides are TGTGCCAGTTCGAGGAATAGCAATCAGCCCCAGCATTTT.

The chain is built from TRBV5-8 and TRBJ2-6; D call uncertain. There are 17 residues in the CDR3. Trimming shortened V by 4 bases and J by 0 bases, and 14 bases separated the two germline ends. The germline CDR1 and CDR2 sequences are SGHTS and YDEGEE. The CDR3 is CASSPVGSYSGANVLTF. CDR3 coding DNA: TGTGCCAGCAGCCCTGTCGGGTCCTACTCTGGGGCCAACGTCCTGACTTTC.

V usage is TRBV5-1 and J usage is TRBJ1-2; the D gene is possibly TRBD1 (5 bases). CDR3 length: 17 amino acids. V was cut by 3 bases and J by 1 base, with 19 bases left in between. Germline lookup yields CDR1 SGHRS and CDR2 YFSETQ. DNA for the CDR3: TGCGCCAGCAGCTCCAATCCTTCCCGGGGGGGTAACTATGGCTACACCTTC. Encoded protein: CASSSNPSRGGNYGYTF. The complete variable domain, with remaining parts taken from reference TRBV5-1 and TRBJ1-2, reads KAGVTQTPRYLIKTRGQQVTLSCSPISGHRSVSWYQQTPGQGLQFLFEYFSETQRNKGNFPGRFSGRQFSNSRSEMNVSTLELGDSALYLCASSSNPSRGGNYGYTFGSGTRLTVV.

The chain joins TRBV3-1 (or the pseudogene TRBV3-2) to TRBJ1-5, with D maybe TRBD1 (6 bases). Looked up from germline, CDR1 is LGHDT and CDR2 is YNNKEL (reference sequence). The CDR3 contains 14 residues. Trimming left V 3 bases short and J 9 bases short, with 15 bases between. The CDR3 here is CASSHLGHDGPQHF. Written as DNA, the CDR3 is TGTGCCAGCAGCCACCTGGGACACGATGGGCCCCAGCATTTT.

This clone showed up just a few times. V gene TRBV7-2 combines with J gene TRBJ2-2, with D possibly being TRBD2 (5 bases). Trimming pared 0 bases from V and 5 bases from J, leaving 13 bases between. CDR1 is SGHTA, CDR2 FQGNSA, per germline. The CDR3 spans 16 residues. The chain's CDR3 is CASSLADSDWTGELFF. The CDR3 DNA sequence: TGTGCCAGCAGCTTAGCGGACTCCGACTGGACCGGGGAGCTGTTTTTT.

This clone showed up just once. This chain links TRBV5-8 with TRBJ1-5; a weak D match, TRBD1 (5 bases). Germline CDR1 and CDR2: SGHTS and YDEGEE. V dropped 3 bases and J dropped 0 bases, with 16 bases sitting between them. This CDR3 spans 17 amino acids. CDR3 sequence reads: CASSWRGPLSSNQPQHF. The CDR3 DNA is TGTGCCAGCAGCTGGCGGGGACCGTTAAGTAGCAATCAGCCCCAGCATTTT.

This sequence joins TRBV30 and TRBJ1-1; D is uncertain. CDR1 GTSNPN and CDR2 SVGIG come from the germline V gene (reference sequence). V shed 3 bases and J shed 7 bases, with 12 bases lying between them. CDR3 length: 12 amino acids. The CDR3 nucleotides read TGTGCCTGGAGCTTGGTCGGGAGTGAAGCTTTCTTT. Its protein is CAWSLVGSEAFF.

The chain combines TRBV9 with TRBJ2-2, with TRBD2 as a possible D gene (5 bases). The V and J ends lost 4 bases and 4 bases respectively, with 14 bases between them. The CDR3 runs 15 residues. Germline CDR1 SGDLS, CDR2 YYNGEE. CDR3 sequence reads: CASSPGEGRTGELFF. The CDR3 coding sequence is TGTGCCAGCAGCCCCGGAGAGGGTCGCACCGGGGAGCTGTTTTTT.

The chain has TRBV30 and TRBJ1-4; no firm D call. V was trimmed by 3 bases and J by 0 bases, leaving 8 bases between them. Germline V gene data show CDR1 as GTSNPN and CDR2 as SVGIG (reference sequence). CDR3 size: 14 residues. The CDR3 nucleotides are TGTGCCTGGAGCCCGGGGACAACTAATGAAAAACTGTTTTTT. Residues: CAWSPGTTNEKLFF.

V usage is TRBV9 and J usage is TRBJ2-3; D is perhaps TRBD2 (6 bases). Trimming stripped 2 bases from V and 2 bases from J, with 12 bases between. Germline V CDR1 and CDR2: SGDLS, YYNGEE. The CDR3 has 15 amino acids. The CDR3 loop is CASSVLAGNTDTQYF. CDR3 nucleotides: TGTGCCAGCAGCGTTTTGGCGGGGAACACAGATACGCAGTATTTT.

This clone came up a few times. The chain uses TRBV2 and TRBJ2-7; 14 bases fit TRBD2. This CDR3 comprises 14 residues. The germline V gene encodes CDR1 SNHLY and CDR2 FYNNEI. Losses at the gene ends were 4 bases for V and 8 bases for J; bases not matched to a gene: 4. In DNA, the CDR3 is TGTGCCAGCAGTGGGGGACTAGCGGGGGCGAAGCAGTACTTC. This gives the protein CASSGGLAGAKQYF.

This rearrangement joins TRBV27 to TRBJ1-1; D gene unclear. CDR3 length equals 17 residues. V lost 6 bases and J lost 0, with 20 bases in between. CDR1 is MNHEY, CDR2 SMNVEV, per germline (reference sequence). CDR3 nucleotides: TGTGCCAGCAGACCCACGCCCCGCAGTTACATGAACACTGAAGCTTTCTTT. Amino acids: CASRPTPRSYMNTEAFF.

J is TRBJ2-3 and V is TRBV5-1; TRBD2 aligns across 14 bases. Germline trimming cut 2 bases from V and 4 bases from J; bases unmatched to any gene: 3. This CDR3 is 16 amino acids long. Per the germline V gene, CDR1 is SGHRS and CDR2 is YFSETQ. The CDR3 region is CASSFLTSGGADTQYF. CDR3 sequence (DNA): TGCGCCAGCAGCTTTCTGACTAGCGGGGGGGCAGATACGCAGTATTTT.

The V call is TRBV7-2, the J call TRBJ1-2; no clear D gene. Germline V gene lookup returns CDR1 SGHTA and CDR2 FQGNSA. Trimming shortened V by 3 bases and J by 4 bases, and 6 bases separated the two germline ends. The CDR3 consists of 12 residues. CDR3 sequence reads: CASSFAGYGYTF. The CDR3 bases are TGTGCCAGCAGCTTCGCGGGCTATGGCTACACCTTC.

The table lists this clone with a few counts. The chain combines TRBV4-1 with TRBJ1-6; TRBD1 aligns across 8 bases. V lost 0 bases and J lost 6; bases outside the gene matches: 4. The CDR3 consists of 16 residues. Per germline, CDR1 MGHRA and CDR2 YSYEKL. This chain's CDR3 is CASSQDDRGLNSPLHF. CDR3 DNA: TGCGCCAGCAGCCAAGATGACAGGGGCCTTAATTCACCCCTCCACTTT.

Concerning this clone: One junction end disagrees with the germline gene, perhaps due to a read error. The chain joins TRBV14 to TRBJ1-1, with D perhaps matching TRBD1 (6 bases). The CDR3 contains 17 residues. The germline V gene has CDR1 SGHDN and CDR2 FVKESK. CDR3 protein: CASSQGRGALENTEAFF. DNA of the CDR3: TGTGCCAGCAGTCAAGGGCGGGGGGCTCTGGAGAACACTGAAGCTTTCTTT.

Worth noting for this clone: Distinct nucleotide sequences in the sample also encode this CDR3. The chain couples TRBV12-3 or TRBV12-4 to TRBJ1-2; 7 nucleotides align to TRBD1. Germline trimming cut 5 bases from V and 2 bases from J; bases unmatched to any gene: 2. This CDR3 is built from 13 residues. The CDR3 loop reads CASSLGQNYGYTF. The CDR3 DNA follows: TGTGCCAGCAGTCTGGGACAGAACTATGGCTACACCTTC.

This clone has just one count. The rearrangement links TRBV10-3 to TRBJ1-5; 8 bases match TRBD1. With 3 bases clipped from V and 0 bases from J, the junction kept 4 bases outside the gene matches. This CDR3 spans 16 amino acids. The germline V gene encodes CDR1 ENHRY and CDR2 SYGVKD. DNA of the CDR3: TGTGCCATCAGTGACCCGACAGGGGATAGCAATCAGCCCCAGCATTTT. It specifies CAISDPTGDSNQPQHF.

The gene calls are TRBV4-1 and TRBJ2-3, with 11 bases fitting TRBD1. Germline V gene data show CDR1 as MGHRA and CDR2 as YSYEKL. This CDR3 has 16 amino acids. V lost 5 bases and J lost 6; bases outside the gene matches: 10. The CDR3 sequence: CASSFRRTGGLDTQYF. CDR3 bases: TGCGCCAGCAGCTTTCGACGGACAGGGGGCTTGGATACGCAGTATTTT.

This clone was seen more than once but under ten times. This sequence joins TRBV7-2 and TRBJ2-2, with 7 bases fitting TRBD1. After removal of 5 bases from V and 6 bases from J, the junction contained 9 bases not matched to a gene. CDR1 and CDR2 (germline): SGHTA, FQGNSA. CDR3 length equals 15 residues. DNA of the CDR3: TGTGCCAGCAGCCCTCAGACAGGGAGCGCCGGGGAGCTGTTTTTT. Its protein is CASSPQTGSAGELFF.

The V gene is TRBV2, the J gene TRBJ2-2, with unresolved D. The CDR3 has 13 residues. The germline V and J ends were trimmed by 2 bases and 3 bases, with 4 bases remaining between them. The germline V gene encodes CDR1 SNHLY and CDR2 FYNNEI. CDR3 sequence: CASSEQYTGELFF. DNA of the CDR3: TGTGCCAGCAGTGAACAGTACACCGGGGAGCTGTTTTTT.

CDR3 sequence (DNA): TGTGCCAGCAGTGATCGGGAACGAACCGGAGAGCAGTACTTC. Its protein product is CASSDRERTGEQYF. The chain employs TRBV2 and TRBJ2-7, with a tentative D call TRBD2 (5 bases). CDR1 is SNHLY, CDR2 FYNNEI, per germline. The CDR3 is 14 amino acids. The ends were cut back, 3 bases at V and 7 bases at J, with 16 bases in the middle.

V usage is TRBV6-5 and J usage is TRBJ2-7; TRBD1 is a possible D gene (5 bases). The CDR3 runs to 13 residues. V lost 5 bases and J 1 base, leaving 9 bases between the germline ends. The germline CDR1 and CDR2 sequences are MNHEY and SVGAGI. CDR3 coding DNA: TGTGCCAGCAGTCGGCAGGGATCCTACGAGCAGTACTTC. Its protein is CASSRQGSYEQYF.

The genes are TRBV11-2 and TRBJ1-2; D unclear. V lost 4 bases, J lost 4 bases, and 7 bases lay in between. The CDR3 is 12 amino acids. The V gene's germline CDR1 is SGHAT and CDR2 FQNNGV. CDR3 loop: CASSWAGYGYTF. CDR3 coding DNA: TGTGCCAGCAGCTGGGCGGGCTATGGCTACACCTTC.

This sequence joins TRBV6-5 and TRBJ1-4, with D maybe TRBD1 (5 bases). This CDR3 is built from 13 residues. The germline V gene encodes CDR1 MNHEY and CDR2 SVGAGI. Between the trimmed V and J ends, which lost 5 bases and 7 bases, there was a span of 11 bases. CDR3 sequence (DNA): TGTGCCAGCAGTACGGTTACAGGTGAAAAACTGTTTTTT. Amino acid sequence: CASSTVTGEKLFF.

This chain connects TRBV27 to TRBJ2-7, with 10 bases lining up with TRBD2. This CDR3 is 14 amino acids long. The junction had 6 bases not matched to a gene; V was cut back by 6 bases and J by 4 bases. CDR1 and CDR2 from the germline V gene are MNHEY and SMNVEV (reference sequence). This CDR3 reads CASRIAGGRYEQYF. The CDR3 region has the DNA TGTGCCAGCAGGATAGCGGGGGGCCGGTACGAGCAGTACTTC.

The genes are TRBV13 and TRBJ1-1; the match to TRBD1 covers 7 bases. This CDR3 spans 16 amino acids. Germline-derived CDR1 and CDR2 are PRHDT and FYEKMQ (reference sequence). The junction had 13 bases not matched to a gene; V was cut back by 2 bases and J by 7 bases. CDR3 DNA sequence: TGTGCCAGCAGCTTAAGAAAAGACAGGGTGGCAGGTGAAGCTTTCTTT. This sequence encodes CASSLRKDRVAGEAFF.